This T cell receptor beta chain is from a study of blood T cells in healthy people across ages. Trimming at V came to 11 bases and at J to 5 bases, leaving 8 bases not matched to a gene. This CDR3 is built from 13 residues. Looked up from germline, CDR1 is SGHTA and CDR2 is FQGNSA. The study's findings and limits: Samples with more naive T cells showed higher observed beta diversity. Considered underestimates were the diversity estimates obtained from one million T cells.

Comment on this clonotype: The target antigen is unknown.

A J-beta primer mix and a sample-barcoded 5' primer were used in a second PCR of roughly 6 to 11 cycles. TCRdb itself ran the 5' RACE reads through MiXCR, one entry per CDR3 protein. The sample includes 1.5 million to 2 million distinct CDR3 sequences, about 39% of them seen just once. The chain recombines TRBV7-2 with TRBJ2-1; 8 nucleotides align to TRBD1. The sequence came from a human donor in good health. The sequenced sample consisted of blood. In DNA form, the CDR3 reads TGTGCCGGCGGGCAGGGGGCCAACAATGAGCAGTTCTTC. This translates into CAGGQGANNEQFF.